The 16 T cell receptor beta chains in this list originate from one sample, sequenced in a study of OX40 agonist ivuxolimab in advanced cancers. Library method: the immunoSEQ multiplex PCR assay. Drawn from immuneACCESS, this table holds only the in-frame rearrangements with V and J called that TCRdb kept. Clones are partly lost; checked studies trace under half to an unresolved V gene and leave the rest unexplained. The sample has some 29,000 clones on record, 80% to 95% of them singletons. About a tenth of the sample is in the top ten clones. Sequencing used CD4+ or CD8+ T cells sorted from blood, obtained in a trial of the OX40 agonist ivuxolimab. The source is an adult with an advanced solid tumor such as melanoma, head and neck, liver or kidney cancer.

J is TRBJ2-7 and V is TRBV5-1; TRBD1 matches at 7 bases. This CDR3 is 14 amino acids long. Per germline, CDR1 SGHRS and CDR2 YFSETQ. The trim removed 4 bases at V and 2 bases at J, leaving 6 bases unmatched. The CDR3 is CASSNPGQTYEQYF. The CDR3 nucleotides are TGCGCCAGCAGCAATCCGGGACAGACCTACGAGCAGTACTTC.

This chain links TRBV18 with TRBJ2-1; 7 bases are a match to TRBD2. J was trimmed by 4 bases and V by 3 bases; bases with no gene match: 6. CDR1 and CDR2 (germline): KGHSH, LQKENI. CDR3 length equals 15 residues. Written as DNA, the CDR3 is TGTGCCAGCTCACCGAGCGGGATCCCGTACAATGAGCAGTTCTTC. Translated: CASSPSGIPYNEQFF.

The chain recombines TRBV6-5 with TRBJ2-7; 7 nucleotides align to TRBD1. Germline V gene lookup returns CDR1 MNHEY and CDR2 SVGAGI. There are 13 residues in the CDR3. V lost 4 bases and J lost 2; bases outside the gene matches: 2. CDR3 loop: CASSLDRAYEQYF. CDR3 coding DNA: TGTGCCAGCAGTTTAGACAGGGCCTACGAGCAGTACTTC.

V and J are TRBV6-5 and TRBJ2-7; 8 positions match TRBD1. From germline, CDR1 is MNHEY and CDR2 SVGAGI. V lost 6 bases and J lost 0; bases outside the gene matches: 4. The length of the CDR3 is 14 residues. The CDR3 region is CASSRQGLSYEQYF. In DNA, the CDR3 is TGTGCCAGCAGCCGACAGGGGCTCTCCTACGAGCAGTACTTC.

The rearrangement joins TRBV6-5 to TRBJ1-1; D not certain. This CDR3 spans 14 amino acids. Germline-derived CDR1 and CDR2 are MNHEY and SVGAGI. V lost 2 bases and J 1 base, leaving 8 bases between the germline ends. DNA for the CDR3: TGTGCCAGCAGTTACGGTTGGGGGAACACTGAAGCTTTCTTT. Protein: CASSYGWGNTEAFF.

This chain uses TRBV9 with TRBJ2-2; D is undetermined. The CDR3 runs to 15 residues. V lost 0 bases and J lost 5, with 11 bases in between. The germline CDR1 and CDR2 sequences are SGDLS and YYNGEE. The CDR3: CASSVEAEPTGELFF. In nucleotides, the CDR3 is TGTGCCAGCAGCGTAGAGGCAGAACCTACCGGGGAGCTGTTTTTT.

The genes are TRBV27 and TRBJ2-7; the D gene could be TRBD1 or TRBD2 (5 bases each). CDR1 MNHEY and CDR2 SMNVEV come from the germline V gene (reference sequence). This CDR3 spans 14 amino acids. Trimming shortened V by 6 bases and J by 4 bases, and 16 bases separated the two germline ends. The CDR3 nucleotides read TGTGCCAGCAGCCTTGGGACGTTGGGGTACGAGCAGTACTTC. Its protein product is CASSLGTLGYEQYF.

This clone was recorded only once. This rearrangement joins TRBV9 to TRBJ2-2; no firm D call. V lost 3 bases and J lost 5, with 8 bases in between. The CDR3 loop spans 13 amino acids. Germline CDR1 and CDR2: SGDLS and YYNGEE. The DNA for the CDR3 is TGTGCCAGCAGCGCCTATCTAACCGGGGAGCTGTTTTTT. Translated, it gives CASSAYLTGELFF.

The chain has TRBV13 and TRBJ2-4; 9 bases match TRBD1. V shed 4 bases, J shed 5 bases, and the junction held 3 bases outside the gene matches. Germline V lookup: CDR1 PRHDT, CDR2 FYEKMQ (reference sequence). The CDR3 extends over 14 amino acids. In DNA, the CDR3 is TGTGCCAGCAGCTGGGACAGGGACCAAAACATTCAGTACTTC. The encoded protein is CASSWDRDQNIQYF.

About this clone: The junction departs from the called germline gene at one end, perhaps through a read error. V and J are TRBV6-5 and TRBJ1-2; 8 nucleotides line up with TRBD1. This CDR3 contains 10 residues. Germline loops: CDR1 MNHEY, CDR2 SVGAGI. Here the CDR3 reads CASSEGQVGF. As DNA, the CDR3 is TGTGCCAGCAGTGAGGGACAGGTTGGCTTC.

The V and J genes are TRBV4-1 and TRBJ2-5; D is unresolved. The germline V and J ends were trimmed by 4 bases and 5 bases, with 23 bases remaining between them. This CDR3 has 17 amino acids. In germline, CDR1 is MGHRA, CDR2 YSYEKL. In DNA, the CDR3 is TGCGCCAGCAGCCTTTCCGCCCGGCCCGGTGGGGTGGAGACCCAGTACTTC. Translation gives CASSLSARPGGVETQYF.

The chain couples TRBV27 to TRBJ2-5; 10 positions agree with TRBD2. V lost 4 bases to trimming and J lost 4 bases; unmatched junction nucleotides: 12. This CDR3 region has 17 residues. Germline V gene data show CDR1 as MNHEY and CDR2 as SMNVEV (reference sequence). This chain's CDR3 is CASSSTQAGGPSETQYF. The CDR3 nucleotides read TGTGCCAGCAGTTCAACCCAAGCGGGAGGGCCCTCAGAGACCCAGTACTTC.

The chain combines TRBV7-6 with TRBJ2-3; TRBD1 matches at 8 bases. The J segment lost 3 bases and the V segment lost 5 bases, leaving 7 bases of the junction unmatched. Germline CDR1 SGHVS, CDR2 FNYEAQ. The CDR3 runs to 15 residues. The DNA of the CDR3 is TGTGCCAGCAGCCAGACAGGGGCCGAGACAGATACGCAGTATTTT. Amino acid sequence: CASSQTGAETDTQYF.

The chain joins TRBV4-2 to TRBJ1-2, with 8 bases identical to TRBD1. Germline CDR1 reads LGHNA; CDR2 reads YNFKEQ. The CDR3 consists of 16 residues. V shed 0 bases and J 4 bases; nucleotides not matched to a gene: 7. DNA for the CDR3: TGTGCCAGCAGCCAAGATCTTACAGGGGGTAGCTATGGCTACACCTTC. It specifies CASSQDLTGGSYGYTF.

V and J are TRBV6-5 and TRBJ1-6; no clear D gene. The length of the CDR3 is 16 residues. Germline V gene data show CDR1 as MNHEY and CDR2 as SVGAGI. Trimming left V 1 base short and J 5 bases short, with 12 bases between. The CDR3 sequence is CASSYYSTRDNSPLHF. CDR3 sequence (DNA): TGTGCCAGCAGTTACTATTCGACACGGGATAATTCACCCCTCCACTTT.

The chain links TRBV2 to TRBJ1-4, with a weak D call TRBD1 (6 bases). This CDR3 spans 16 amino acids. Germline V lookup: CDR1 SNHLY, CDR2 FYNNEI. Trimming took off 4 bases at V and 4 bases at J, with 16 bases between the two ends. CDR3 residues: CASSGPTGLNNEKLFF. The CDR3 DNA is TGTGCCAGCAGTGGCCCCACAGGGCTCAATAATGAAAAACTGTTTTTT.